This T cell receptor beta chain was sequenced during a study of blood T cells in healthy people across ages. This CDR3 has 15 amino acids. Germline CDR1 reads MNHEY; CDR2 reads SVGAGI. V trimming: 7 bases; J trimming: 6 bases; junction bases outside the gene matches: 12. About this clonotype itself: The target antigen is unknown.

Primed by a sample-barcoded 5' primer and a J-beta primer mix, a second PCR proceeded for about 7 to 11 cycles. TCRdb re-called the 5' RACE reads with MiXCR, one entry per CDR3 protein. The sample has around 500,000 distinct CDR3 sequences; about a quarter are singletons. Findings and limits, study-wide: Long-lived donors had more naive CD4+ cells and higher diversity than aged donors.

These data also formed part of another study, on T cells of mothers and their children.

What was sequenced was blood. The receptor comes from a boy aged 2-9 years in good health. The chain employs TRBV6-5 and TRBJ1-2, with 9 bases lining up with TRBD1. CDR3 region: CASTLNRGRLHGYTF. Here the CDR3 DNA reads TGTGCCAGCACCCTAAACAGGGGGCGCCTGCATGGCTACACCTTC.